This TCR beta chain stems from a study of identical twins. Trimming cost V 1 base and J 1 base, with 11 bases left between them. Germline CDR1 reads LNHNV; CDR2 reads YYDKDF (reference sequence). The CDR3 spans 15 residues. There were only healthy Caucasians among the donors. Template switching created a universal primer site, and the cDNA included unique molecular identifiers. In TCRdb, the 5' RACE reads were re-called with MiXCR into one record per CDR3 protein. The data hold hundreds of thousands of distinct CDR3 sequences, with roughly 7% observed a single time. Study results and limitations: The more abundant beta clonotypes in cord blood had fewer insertions, and memory repertoires did not show this.

This clonotype occurred a few times. The antigen remains unidentified. Separately, the same data were catalogued under a study of yellow fever vaccine responses in identical twins.

The sequence came from a woman younger than 30 in good health. The chain is built from TRBV15 and TRBJ2-7; D may be TRBD1 (6 bases). The specimen was memory (CD45RO+) T cells sorted from blood. Here the CDR3 reads CATSRADRRSYEQYV. CDR3 nucleotides: TGTGCCACCAGCAGAGCAGACAGGCGATCCTACGAGCAGTACGTC.